This T cell receptor beta chain was identified during a study of blood T cell repertoires in COVID-19. Only in-frame clones appear in the TCRdb table, and some are missing; sequencing was by immunoSEQ multiplex PCR. The table shows 150,000 or so clones, with more than 80% occurring only once. Germline trimming cut 8 bases from V and 6 bases from J; bases unmatched to any gene: 3. CDR3 length equals 13 residues. Per the germline V gene, CDR1 is SNHLY and CDR2 is FYNNEI. This sequence originates from a man aged 50 to 60 who had recovered from COVID-19. Sequencing was done on a sample of PBMCs or T cells enriched from blood (not recorded which). The rearrangement uses TRBV2 and TRBJ1-4; TRBD1 aligns across 10 bases. The CDR3 coding sequence is TGTGCCAGCTTCGGACAGGGGGATGAAAAACTGTTTTTT. It codes for CASFGQGDEKLFF.